The rows below give T cell receptor beta chains drawn from one sample of a study of blood T cell repertoires in COVID-19. Using immunoSEQ multiplex PCR, the repertoire was profiled, and TCRdb retains in-frame clones only, with some absent. The sample has 400,000 to 550,000 clones, roughly 90% seen once. Material: peripheral blood. These TCRs come from a woman aged 30 to 39 with acute or convalescent COVID-19. Each CDR3 is given with its conserved first and last residue. The order of the fields is J gene, V gene, D gene, clone size, CDR3 protein. D genes are given only for firm matches. Clone size, where shown, is once, few, many, or a class for clones that have expanded.

j_gene: TRBJ1-1; v_gene: TRBV12-2; d_gene: .; abundance: once; CDR3aa: CASRSQGLDTEAFF
j_gene: TRBJ1-6; v_gene: TRBV19; d_gene: TRBD1; abundance: .; CDR3aa: CASSILDRDNSPLHF
j_gene: TRBJ2-5; v_gene: TRBV2; d_gene: TRBD1; abundance: few; CDR3aa: CASSGQGVPQETQYF
j_gene: TRBJ2-5; v_gene: TRBV6-1; d_gene: TRBD2; abundance: few; CDR3aa: CASSEGTRETQYF
j_gene: TRBJ2-7; v_gene: TRBV5-1; d_gene: TRBD1; abundance: .; CDR3aa: CASSPGQVRREQYF
j_gene: TRBJ2-3; v_gene: TRBV3-1/TRBV3-2; d_gene: TRBD2; abundance: .; CDR3aa: CASSQQAGKDTQYF
j_gene: TRBJ2-1; v_gene: TRBV11-2; d_gene: .; abundance: .; CDR3aa: CASSWQHEGIEQFF
j_gene: TRBJ1-1; v_gene: TRBV5-5; d_gene: .; abundance: .; CDR3aa: CASSLGPPFRDTEAFF
j_gene: TRBJ1-3; v_gene: TRBV7-2; d_gene: TRBD1; abundance: .; CDR3aa: CASSLQGTGNTIYF
j_gene: TRBJ2-5; v_gene: TRBV5-4; d_gene: TRBD2; abundance: .; CDR3aa: CASSETSGFQETQYF
j_gene: TRBJ1-1; v_gene: TRBV18; d_gene: .; abundance: .; CDR3aa: CASSPRMAGQNTEAFF
j_gene: TRBJ2-5; v_gene: TRBV27; d_gene: .; abundance: .; CDR3aa: CASSSTGGSGETQYF
j_gene: TRBJ1-2; v_gene: TRBV19; d_gene: .; abundance: .; CDR3aa: CATARGGNYGYTF
j_gene: TRBJ1-4; v_gene: TRBV28; d_gene: TRBD1; abundance: .; CDR3aa: CASSFRQGLTKKLFF
j_gene: TRBJ1-5; v_gene: TRBV6-1; d_gene: TRBD1; abundance: few; CDR3aa: CASSARGAWPYSNQPQHF
j_gene: TRBJ2-7; v_gene: TRBV27; d_gene: TRBD1; abundance: once; CDR3aa: CASSSPGQSYEQYF
j_gene: TRBJ1-5; v_gene: TRBV28; d_gene: TRBD1; abundance: .; CDR3aa: CASSPTQGFRNQPQHF
j_gene: TRBJ2-7; v_gene: TRBV12-2; d_gene: .; abundance: .; CDR3aa: CASRPQRAASYEQYF
j_gene: TRBJ1-6; v_gene: TRBV7-6; d_gene: TRBD1; abundance: .; CDR3aa: CASSPGRQGYSPLHF
j_gene: TRBJ2-7; v_gene: TRBV27; d_gene: TRBD2; abundance: few; CDR3aa: CASSILPGTRPYEQYF
j_gene: TRBJ1-2; v_gene: TRBV30; d_gene: .; abundance: .; CDR3aa: CAWSPRVVTGKDGYTF
j_gene: TRBJ1-2; v_gene: TRBV10-3; d_gene: TRBD1; abundance: .; CDR3aa: CAISETTGGNYGYTF
j_gene: TRBJ2-7; v_gene: TRBV5-1; d_gene: .; abundance: .; CDR3aa: CASSVGIGTYEQYF
j_gene: TRBJ2-5; v_gene: TRBV5-1; d_gene: .; abundance: .; CDR3aa: CASSLDPVGTNGKTQYF